The 15 T cell receptor beta chains reported below all come from one sample, sequenced in a study of shared clonotypes between healthy human individuals. Only CD45RO-negative cells positively selected for CCR7 counted as naive CD8 cells, so terminally differentiated effector memory CD45RA+ cells were excluded. The table came from immunoSEQ multiplex PCR; TCRdb's copy has only in-frame clones and leaves some out. The sample lists about 870,000 clones, 90% to 95% occurring once. Sequenced material: naive CD8+ T cells sorted from blood. Receptor source: a man aged 30 to 45 in good health.

This chain joins TRBV5-1 and TRBJ2-3; TRBD1 agrees at 11 bases. The V and J ends lost 3 bases and 2 bases, in that order; junction bases with no gene match: 2. The CDR3 has 15 residues. Germline-derived CDR1 and CDR2 are SGHRS and YFSETQ. CDR3 DNA sequence: TGCGCCAGCAGCTGGACAGGGGGCTACACAGATACGCAGTATTTT. Amino acid sequence: CASSWTGGYTDTQYF. The variable domain in full, completed from reference TRBV5-1 and TRBJ2-3, reads KAGVTQTPRYLIKTRGQQVTLSCSPISGHRSVSWYQQTPGQGLQFLFEYFSETQRNKGNFPGRFSGRQFSNSRSEMNVSTLELGDSALYLCASSWTGGYTDTQYFGPGTRLTVL.

This chain joins TRBV28 and TRBJ2-5, with 11 bases lining up with TRBD1. The CDR3 is 13 amino acids. Germline CDR1 and CDR2: MDHEN and SYDVKM. Trimming took 11 bases from V and 5 from J; bases not matched to a gene: 7. The DNA of the CDR3 is TGTGCCGGCGGGGGACAGGGGGTTGAGACCCAGTACTTC. Protein product: CAGGGQGVETQYF.

The chain has TRBV5-1 and TRBJ2-7; D is unresolved. V gave up 0 bases and J gave up 2 bases, with 9 bases separating them. The V gene's germline CDR1 is SGHRS and CDR2 YFSETQ. The CDR3 consists of 14 residues. The CDR3 spells CASSLGPLAYEQYF. The CDR3 nucleotides are TGCGCCAGCAGCTTGGGCCCTCTAGCCTACGAGCAGTACTTC.

The rearrangement uses TRBV7-9 and TRBJ2-2; 9 bases fit TRBD1. J gave up 6 bases and V 5 bases, and 7 bases lay outside the gene matches. Germline V gene data show CDR1 as SEHNR and CDR2 as FQNEAQ (reference sequence). CDR3 length: 15 residues. The CDR3 region is CASSPRDRVPGELFF. DNA for the CDR3: TGTGCCAGCAGCCCCCGGGACAGGGTACCCGGGGAGCTGTTTTTT.

This sequence joins TRBV6-5 and TRBJ2-5, with 11 bases matching TRBD2. From germline, CDR1 is MNHEY and CDR2 SVGAGI. After removal of 5 bases from V and 3 bases from J, the junction contained 5 bases not matched to a gene. The CDR3 length is 15 residues. The CDR3: CASSKVAGGKETQYF. CDR3 DNA sequence: TGTGCCAGCAGTAAGGTAGCGGGAGGGAAAGAGACCCAGTACTTC.

V usage is TRBV9 and J usage is TRBJ1-4; no firm D call. Looked up from germline, CDR1 is SGDLS and CDR2 is YYNGEE. The CDR3 covers 14 residues. Trimming shortened V by 0 bases and J by 5 bases, and 8 bases separated the two germline ends. Here the CDR3 reads CASSVGRGNEKLFF. CDR3 nucleotides: TGTGCCAGCAGCGTAGGACGTGGGAATGAAAAACTGTTTTTT.

The gene calls are TRBV7-8 and TRBJ2-1; 7 bases line up with TRBD2. Germline-derived CDR1 and CDR2 are SGHVS and FQNEAQ. This CDR3 contains 15 residues. J lost 6 bases, V lost 4 bases, and 9 bases had no gene match. The CDR3 is CASSSDRDYSNEQFF. The DNA of the CDR3 is TGTGCCAGCAGCTCAGACCGGGACTACTCCAATGAGCAGTTCTTC.

The J gene is TRBJ2-2, the V gene TRBV7-9; D is possibly TRBD2 (5 bases). Trimming took 0 bases from V and 0 from J, leaving 14 bases between them. Germline V gives CDR1 SEHNR, CDR2 FQNEAQ (reference sequence). This CDR3 region has 18 residues. CDR3 in amino acids: CASSLAILGTTNTGELFF. The CDR3 region has the DNA TGTGCCAGCAGCTTAGCCATACTAGGAACGACGAACACCGGGGAGCTGTTTTTT.

The chain links TRBV7-2 to TRBJ2-3, with a tentative D call TRBD2 (5 bases). Germline V lookup: CDR1 SGHTA, CDR2 FQGNSA. Trimming removed 4 bases from V and 8 bases from J, with 16 bases in between. CDR3 size: 14 residues. Here the CDR3 DNA reads TGTGCCAGCAGCTCTCCCGGGATGATTGGTACGCAGTATTTT. This sequence encodes CASSSPGMIGTQYF. The full variable domain, rest sourced from reference TRBV7-2 and TRBJ2-3, is GAGVSQSPSNKVTEKGKDVELRCDPISGHTALYWYRQSLGQGLEFLIYFQGNSAPDKSGLPSDRFSAERTGGSVSTLTIQRTQQEDSAVYLCASSSPGMIGTQYFGPGTRLTVL.

A remark on this clone: The sample carries other DNA sequences with the same CDR3. This chain connects TRBV27 to TRBJ1-5; no firm D call. The germline V gene has CDR1 MNHEY and CDR2 SMNVEV (reference sequence). CDR3 size: 14 residues. V dropped 3 bases and J dropped 4 bases, with 10 bases sitting between them. CDR3 bases: TGTGCCAGCAGTTTCGGACGGGTAAATCAGCCCCAGCATTTT. Translation: CASSFGRVNQPQHF.

V gene TRBV5-4 combines with J gene TRBJ2-7; 9 bases line up with TRBD2. The germline CDR1 and CDR2 sequences are SGHNT and YYREEE (reference sequence). Trimming cost V 5 bases and J 2 bases; bases outside gene matches: 5. CDR3 length: 14 residues. CDR3 in amino acids: CASSLAGWAYEQYF. The CDR3 DNA reads TGTGCCAGCAGTCTAGCGGGGTGGGCCTACGAGCAGTACTTC. The entire variable domain, with the rest obtained from reference TRBV5-4 and TRBJ2-7, is as follows: ETGVTQSPTHLIKTRGQQVTLRCSSQSGHNTVSWYQQALGQGPQFIFQYYREEENGRGNFPPRFSGLQFPNYSSELNVNALELDDSALYLCASSLAGWAYEQYFGPGTRLTVT.

The CDR3 protein is CAASRRLAGYNTQYF. CDR3 nucleotides: TGTGCCGCCAGCCGAAGGCTAGCGGGATACAATACGCAGTATTTT. V usage is TRBV2 and J usage is TRBJ2-3; 9 bases are a match to TRBD2. With 11 bases clipped from V and 7 bases from J, the junction kept 16 bases outside the gene matches. The CDR3 is 15 amino acids. Germline V gene lookup returns CDR1 SNHLY and CDR2 FYNNEI.

This clone occurred once. The chain has TRBV4-3 and TRBJ2-7; 8 bases line up with TRBD2. From germline, CDR1 is LGHNA and CDR2 YSLEER. The CDR3 has 15 residues. The junction had 6 bases not matched to a gene; V was cut back by 1 base and J by 4 bases. The CDR3 sequence is CASSQVQAGVYEQYF. Here the CDR3 DNA reads TGCGCCAGCAGCCAAGTACAAGCGGGAGTGTACGAGCAGTACTTC.

The chain is built from TRBV7-9 and TRBJ2-1; TRBD2 agrees at 7 bases. V lost 3 bases and J lost 9; bases outside the gene matches: 14. The V gene's germline CDR1 is SEHNR and CDR2 FQNEAQ (reference sequence). The CDR3 is 16 amino acids. CDR3 residues: CASSLTAGTLDSEQFF. The DNA of the CDR3 is TGTGCCAGCAGCTTGACAGCGGGGACCCTCGATAGTGAGCAGTTCTTC.

In its sample, this clone was seen a few times. This chain links TRBV19 with TRBJ2-1, with TRBD2 matching 8 bases. The V and J ends lost 3 bases and 6 bases, in that order; junction bases with no gene match: 7. CDR1 and CDR2 from the germline V gene are LNHDA and SQIVND (reference sequence). The CDR3 is 15 amino acids. CDR3 coding DNA: TGTGCCAGTAGTATCGGGGGACTAGTCGCCAATGAGCAGTTCTTC. It encodes CASSIGGLVANEQFF.